The 12 T cell receptor beta chains listed next were all sequenced from one sample in a study of T cell responses to AZD1222 COVID-19 vaccine. Here immunoSEQ multiplex PCR was the method, and the copy in TCRdb shows in-frame clones only, minus some. The sample lists about 90,000 clones, 80% to 90% seen once, with about 7.5% in the top ten. The sample here was peripheral blood, taken on day 0 of AZD1222 vaccination. Source of these receptors: an adult in good health.

The gene calls are TRBV7-2 and TRBJ1-5; possible D gene TRBD1, 5 bases. The CDR3 length is 15 residues. Trimming removed 1 base from V and 7 bases from J, with 14 bases in between. Germline lookup yields CDR1 SGHTA and CDR2 FQGNSA. Written as DNA, the CDR3 is TGTGCCAGCAGCTTAGGCAGGGAGGGGAGGCAGCCCCAGCATTTT. This sequence encodes CASSLGREGRQPQHF.

The V gene is TRBV5-1, the J gene TRBJ2-1; a possible D gene is TRBD2 (6 bases). This CDR3 has 15 residues. Deletions cut 4 bases from V and 1 base from J, with 12 bases between. CDR1 SGHRS and CDR2 YFSETQ come from the germline V gene. This chain's CDR3 is CASSARAGSYNEQFF. The DNA of the CDR3 is TGCGCCAGCAGCGCGCGGGCGGGATCCTACAATGAGCAGTTCTTC.

For this clone: Within the sample, other DNA sequences also encode this same CDR3. The J gene is TRBJ1-2, the V gene TRBV28; TRBD1 matches at 10 bases. This CDR3 has 13 amino acids. In germline, CDR1 is MDHEN, CDR2 SYDVKM. With V trimmed by 8 bases and J by 4 bases, 4 bases remained unmatched. The CDR3 sequence: CASGRTGGYGYTF. CDR3 nucleotide sequence: TGTGCCAGCGGACGGACAGGGGGCTATGGCTACACCTTC.

This chain connects TRBV9 to TRBJ1-5; tentative D call: TRBD1 (5 bases). Trimming shortened V by 2 bases and J by 4 bases, and 13 bases separated the two germline ends. Germline V gene lookup returns CDR1 SGDLS and CDR2 YYNGEE. The CDR3 spans 15 residues. The DNA for the CDR3 is TGTGCCAGCAGCGTGGCCGGGACGGGGAATCAGCCCCAGCATTTT. This codes for CASSVAGTGNQPQHF.

V and J are TRBV7-7 and TRBJ2-5, with TRBD1 matching over 7 bases. The CDR3 is made up of 17 amino acids. V lost 2 bases to trimming and J lost 5 bases; unmatched junction nucleotides: 14. From germline, CDR1 is SSHAT and CDR2 FNYEAQ (reference sequence). Here the CDR3 reads CASSLSPRGRGLETQYF. CDR3 bases: TGTGCCAGCAGCTTAAGCCCAAGGGGAAGGGGGCTGGAGACCCAGTACTTC.

This clone has a handful of counts. The J gene is TRBJ1-2, the V gene TRBV6-5, with D tentatively TRBD1 (6 bases). Trimming stripped 5 bases from V and 4 bases from J, with 17 bases between. Germline CDR1 and CDR2: MNHEY and SVGAGI. The CDR3 has 15 residues. Here the CDR3 reads CASSPPTGFLYGYTF. For the CDR3, the DNA is TGTGCCAGCAGTCCACCGACAGGCTTCCTCTATGGCTACACCTTC.

This clone was seen a single time. The same CDR3 also results from other DNA sequences found in this sample. The V and J genes are TRBV27 and TRBJ2-7; 12 bases are shared with TRBD2. This CDR3 comprises 14 residues. CDR1 and CDR2 from the germline V gene are MNHEY and SMNVEV (reference sequence). With 9 bases clipped from V and 4 bases from J, the junction kept 7 bases outside the gene matches. For the CDR3, the DNA is TGTGCCAGTAGTGCTAGCGGGAGGGGGTACGAGCAGTACTTC. As protein: CASSASGRGYEQYF.

A single count supports this clone. The rearrangement links TRBV7-8 to TRBJ1-5; TRBD1 is a possible D gene (5 bases). Trimming stripped 4 bases from V and 5 bases from J, with 12 bases between. The CDR3 totals 14 residues. The germline V gene encodes CDR1 SGHVS and CDR2 FQNEAQ. The CDR3 coding sequence is TGTGCCAGCAGCTCGCAGGGACGGGATCAGCCCCAGCATTTT. Translating it yields CASSSQGRDQPQHF.

The sample holds one count of this clone. The chain's CDR3 is CASSPGQGARTEAFF. The CDR3 DNA follows: TGTGCCAGCTCACCGGGACAGGGGGCGCGTACTGAAGCTTTCTTT. The genes are TRBV18 and TRBJ1-1, with 12 nucleotides matching TRBD1. This CDR3 is built from 15 residues. Germline CDR1 is KGHSH and CDR2 is LQKENI. The V segment lost 3 bases and the J segment 5 bases; nucleotides outside the gene matches: 4.

The CDR3 spells CASSLAVGTGRYNEQFF. The CDR3 region has the DNA TGCGCCAGCAGCTTGGCCGTCGGCACAGGGCGCTACAATGAGCAGTTCTTC. The chain combines TRBV5-1 with TRBJ2-1; perhaps TRBD1 as D (6 bases). Between the trimmed V and J ends, which lost 0 bases and 3 bases, there was a span of 16 bases. The germline V gene encodes CDR1 SGHRS and CDR2 YFSETQ. The CDR3 has 17 residues.

This chain uses TRBV9 with TRBJ2-2; possible D gene TRBD1, 5 bases. The CDR3 is 15 residues long. Germline CDR1 reads SGDLS; CDR2 reads YYNGEE. Trimming shortened V by 0 bases and J by 3 bases, and 9 bases separated the two germline ends. The CDR3 loop is CASSVEQADTGELFF. The CDR3 region has the DNA TGTGCCAGCAGCGTAGAACAGGCTGACACCGGGGAGCTGTTTTTT. The entire variable domain, with the rest obtained from reference TRBV9 and TRBJ2-2, is as follows: DSGVTQTPKHLITATGQRVTLRCSPRSGDLSVYWYQQSLDQGLQFLIQYYNGEERAKGNILERFSAQQFPDLHSELNLSSLELGDSALYFCASSVEQADTGELFFGEGSRLTVL.

The V gene is TRBV30, the J gene TRBJ2-7; TRBD1 matches at 8 bases. The CDR3 length is 15 residues. Germline V lookup: CDR1 GTSNPN, CDR2 SVGIG (reference sequence). V lost 3 bases to trimming and J lost 3 bases; unmatched junction nucleotides: 10. Written as DNA, the CDR3 is TGTGCCTGGAGACTCCCGGACAGGGAGCACTACGAGCAGTACTTC. Translation: CAWRLPDREHYEQYF. Complete variable domain (other parts from reference TRBV30 and TRBJ2-7): SQTIHQWPATLVQPVGSPLSLECTVEGTSNPNLYWYRQAAGRGLQLLFYSVGIGQISSEVPQNLSASRPQDRQFILSSKKLLLSDSGFYLCAWRLPDREHYEQYFGPGTRLTVT.